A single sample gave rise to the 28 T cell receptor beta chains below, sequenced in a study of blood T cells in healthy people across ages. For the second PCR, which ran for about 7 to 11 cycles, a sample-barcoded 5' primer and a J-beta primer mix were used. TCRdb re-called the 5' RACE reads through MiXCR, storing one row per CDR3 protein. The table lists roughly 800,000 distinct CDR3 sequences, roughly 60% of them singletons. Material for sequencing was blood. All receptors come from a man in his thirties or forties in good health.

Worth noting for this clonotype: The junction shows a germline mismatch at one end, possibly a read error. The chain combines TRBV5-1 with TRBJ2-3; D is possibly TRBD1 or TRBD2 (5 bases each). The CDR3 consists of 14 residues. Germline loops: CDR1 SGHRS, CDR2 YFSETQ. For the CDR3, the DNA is TGCACCAGCACAGACGGGGCCCACACAGATACGCAGTATTTT. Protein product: CTSTDGAHTDTQYF.

The DNA for the CDR3 is TGTGCCAGTAGTATTGCGGGGTTATGGAACGAGCAGTACTTC. This sequence encodes CASSIAGLWNEQYF. The chain is built from TRBV19 and TRBJ2-7, with TRBD2 as a possible D gene (6 bases). This CDR3 region has 14 residues. Germline assignment: CDR1 LNHDA and CDR2 SQIVND (reference sequence). V was pared by 3 bases and J by 5 bases, with 14 bases between.

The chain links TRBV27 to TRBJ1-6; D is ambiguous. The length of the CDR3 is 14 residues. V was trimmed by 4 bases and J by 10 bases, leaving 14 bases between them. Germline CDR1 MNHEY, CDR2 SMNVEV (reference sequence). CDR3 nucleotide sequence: TGTGCCAGCAGTTCTCTCCAGGCGGGCTCACCCCTCCACTTT. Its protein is CASSSLQAGSPLHF.

The CDR3 region is CASSVKGYTEAFF. The CDR3 coding sequence is TGCGCCAGCAGTGTGAAGGGTTACACTGAAGCTTTCTTT. The chain couples TRBV10-2 to TRBJ1-1; D call uncertain. V lost 4 bases and J 3 bases, leaving 9 bases between the germline ends. The CDR3 is 13 residues long. The germline gives CDR1 WSHSY, CDR2 SAAADI.

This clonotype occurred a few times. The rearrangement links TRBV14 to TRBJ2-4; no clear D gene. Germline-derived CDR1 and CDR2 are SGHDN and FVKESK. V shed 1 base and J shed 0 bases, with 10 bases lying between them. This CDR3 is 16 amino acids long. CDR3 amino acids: CASSQAIVGAKNIQYF. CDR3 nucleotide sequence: TGTGCCAGCAGCCAAGCCATTGTAGGAGCCAAAAACATTCAGTACTTC. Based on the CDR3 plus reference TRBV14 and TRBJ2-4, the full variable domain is EAGVTQFPSHSVIEKGQTVTLRCDPISGHDNLYWYRRVMGKEIKFLLHFVKESKQDESGMPNNRFLAERTGGTYSTLKVQPAELEDSGVYFCASSQAIVGAKNIQYFGAGTRLSVL.

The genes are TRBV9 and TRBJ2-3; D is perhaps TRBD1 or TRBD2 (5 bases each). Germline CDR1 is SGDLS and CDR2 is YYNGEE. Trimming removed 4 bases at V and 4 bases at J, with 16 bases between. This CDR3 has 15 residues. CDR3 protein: CASSPLGRNSDTQYF. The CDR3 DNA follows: TGTGCCAGCAGCCCACTGGGACGCAATTCAGATACGCAGTATTTT.

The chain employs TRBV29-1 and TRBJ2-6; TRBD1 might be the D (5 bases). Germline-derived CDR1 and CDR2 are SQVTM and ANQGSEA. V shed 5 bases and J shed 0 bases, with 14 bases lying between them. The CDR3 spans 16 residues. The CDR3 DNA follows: TGCAGCGTTACTATAAGACAGTACTCTGGGGCCAACGTCCTGACTTTC. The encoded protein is CSVTIRQYSGANVLTF.

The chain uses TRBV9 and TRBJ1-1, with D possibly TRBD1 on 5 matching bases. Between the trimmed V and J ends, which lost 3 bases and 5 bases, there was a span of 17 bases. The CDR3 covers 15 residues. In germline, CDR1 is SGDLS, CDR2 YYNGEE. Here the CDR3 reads CASSEAVGGSTEAFF. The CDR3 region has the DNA TGTGCCAGCAGCGAGGCCGTGGGGGGTTCTACTGAAGCTTTCTTT.

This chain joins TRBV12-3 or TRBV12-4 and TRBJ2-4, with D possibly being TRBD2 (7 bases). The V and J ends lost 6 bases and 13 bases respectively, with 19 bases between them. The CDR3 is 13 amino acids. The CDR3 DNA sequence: TGTGCCAGCAGCCCAACAGGGAGGGGGGAGCAGTACTTC. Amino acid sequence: CASSPTGRGEQYF.

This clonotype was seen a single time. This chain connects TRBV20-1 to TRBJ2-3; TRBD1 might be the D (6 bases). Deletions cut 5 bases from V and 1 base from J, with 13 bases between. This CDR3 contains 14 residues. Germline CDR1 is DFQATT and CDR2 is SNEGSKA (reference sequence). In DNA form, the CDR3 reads TGCAGTGCTTATACAGGGATGGGCACAGATACGCAGTATTTT. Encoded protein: CSAYTGMGTDTQYF.

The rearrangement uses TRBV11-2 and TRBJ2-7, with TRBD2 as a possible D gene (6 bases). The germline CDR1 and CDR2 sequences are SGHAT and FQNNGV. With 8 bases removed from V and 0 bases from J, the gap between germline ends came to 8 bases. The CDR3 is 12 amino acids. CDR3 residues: CASGGNSYEQYF. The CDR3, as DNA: TGTGCCAGCGGGGGGAACTCCTACGAGCAGTACTTC.

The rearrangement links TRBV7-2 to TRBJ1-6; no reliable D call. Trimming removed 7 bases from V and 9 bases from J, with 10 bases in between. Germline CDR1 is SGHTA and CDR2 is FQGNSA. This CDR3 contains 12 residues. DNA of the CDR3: TGTGCCAGCAAAGTAGGCCGTTCACCCCTCCACTTT. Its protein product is CASKVGRSPLHF.

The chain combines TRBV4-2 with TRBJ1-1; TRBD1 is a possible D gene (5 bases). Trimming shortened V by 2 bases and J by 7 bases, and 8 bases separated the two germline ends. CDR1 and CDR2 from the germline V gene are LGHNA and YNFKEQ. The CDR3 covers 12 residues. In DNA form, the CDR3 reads TGTGCCAGCAGCCAACAGGGCGTTGAAGCTTTCTTT. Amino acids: CASSQQGVEAFF.

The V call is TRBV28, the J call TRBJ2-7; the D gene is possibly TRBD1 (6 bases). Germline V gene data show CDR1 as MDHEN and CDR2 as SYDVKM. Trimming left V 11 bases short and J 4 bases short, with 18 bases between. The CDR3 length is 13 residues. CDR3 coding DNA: TGTGCCGAGGCAGGGGCTGACAGTTACGAGCAGTACTTC. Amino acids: CAEAGADSYEQYF.

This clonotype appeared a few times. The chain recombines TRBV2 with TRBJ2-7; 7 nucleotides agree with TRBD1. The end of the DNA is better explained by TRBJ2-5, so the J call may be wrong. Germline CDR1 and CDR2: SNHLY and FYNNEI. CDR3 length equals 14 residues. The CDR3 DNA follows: TGTGCCAGCAGTACAGGGGCTCAGGCAGAGACCCAGTACTTC. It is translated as CASSTGAQAETQYF.

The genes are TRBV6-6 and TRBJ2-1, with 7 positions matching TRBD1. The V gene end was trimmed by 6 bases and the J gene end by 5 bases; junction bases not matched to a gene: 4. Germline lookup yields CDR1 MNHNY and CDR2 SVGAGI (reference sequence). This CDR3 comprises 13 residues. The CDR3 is CASRPGTDNEQFF. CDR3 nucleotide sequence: TGTGCCAGCAGACCCGGGACAGACAATGAGCAGTTCTTC.

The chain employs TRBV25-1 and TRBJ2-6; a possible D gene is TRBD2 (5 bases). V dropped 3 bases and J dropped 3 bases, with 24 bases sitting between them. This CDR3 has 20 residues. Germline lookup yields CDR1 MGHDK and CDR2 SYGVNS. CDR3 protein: CASSDRTPPESTLGANVLTF. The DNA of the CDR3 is TGTGCCAGCAGTGATCGGACTCCGCCTGAATCAACCCTTGGGGCCAACGTCCTGACTTTC. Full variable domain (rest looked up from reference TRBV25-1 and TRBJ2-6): EADIYQTPRYLVIGTGKKITLECSQTMGHDKMYWYQQDPGMELHLIHYSYGVNSTEKGDLSSESTVSRIRTEHFPLTLESARPSHTSQYLCASSDRTPPESTLGANVLTFGAGSRLTVL.

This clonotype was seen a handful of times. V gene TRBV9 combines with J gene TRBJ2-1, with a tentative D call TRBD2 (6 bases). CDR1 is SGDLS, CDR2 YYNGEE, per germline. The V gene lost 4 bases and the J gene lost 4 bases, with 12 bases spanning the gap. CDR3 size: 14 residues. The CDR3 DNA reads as TGTGCCAGCAGCTTCCGGGACTCGTACAATGAGCAGTTCTTC. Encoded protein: CASSFRDSYNEQFF.

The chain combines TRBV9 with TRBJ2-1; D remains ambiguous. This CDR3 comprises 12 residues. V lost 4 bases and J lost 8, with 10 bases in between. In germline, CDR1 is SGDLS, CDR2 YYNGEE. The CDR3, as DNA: TGTGCCAGCAGCCTCGTTGACGATGAGCAGTTCTTC. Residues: CASSLVDDEQFF.

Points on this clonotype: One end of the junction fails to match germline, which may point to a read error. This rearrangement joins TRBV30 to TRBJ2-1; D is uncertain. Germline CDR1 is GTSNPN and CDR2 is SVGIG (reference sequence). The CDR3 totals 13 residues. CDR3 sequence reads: CAWKVSSNNEQFF. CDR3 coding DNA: TGTGCCTGGAAGGTGAGCTCCAACAATGAGCAGTTCTTC.

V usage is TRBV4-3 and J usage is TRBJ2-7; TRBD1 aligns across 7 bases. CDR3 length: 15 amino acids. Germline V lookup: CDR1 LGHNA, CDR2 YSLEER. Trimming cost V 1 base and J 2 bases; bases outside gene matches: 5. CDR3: CASSQGQTGAYEQYF. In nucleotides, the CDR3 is TGCGCCAGCAGCCAAGGCCAAACAGGGGCCTACGAGCAGTACTTC.

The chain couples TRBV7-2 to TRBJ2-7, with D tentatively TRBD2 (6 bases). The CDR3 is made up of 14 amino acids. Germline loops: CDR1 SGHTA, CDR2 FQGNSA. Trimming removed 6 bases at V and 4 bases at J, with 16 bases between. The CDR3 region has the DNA TGTGCCAGCAGACAACCGGGGGATACGTACGAGCAGTACTTC. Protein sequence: CASRQPGDTYEQYF.

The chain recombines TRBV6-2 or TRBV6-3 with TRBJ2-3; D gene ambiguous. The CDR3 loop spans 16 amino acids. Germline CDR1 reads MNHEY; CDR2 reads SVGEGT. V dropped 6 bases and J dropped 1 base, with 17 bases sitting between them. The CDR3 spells CASSTPFGQGTDTQYF. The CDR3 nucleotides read TGTGCCAGCAGCACCCCGTTCGGGCAGGGCACAGATACGCAGTATTTT.

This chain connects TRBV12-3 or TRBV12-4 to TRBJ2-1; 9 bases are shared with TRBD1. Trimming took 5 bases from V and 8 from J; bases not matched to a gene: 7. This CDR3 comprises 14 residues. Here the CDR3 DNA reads TGTGCCAGCAGTCCCGGGACAGGGATACATGAGCAGTTCTTC. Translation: CASSPGTGIHEQFF.

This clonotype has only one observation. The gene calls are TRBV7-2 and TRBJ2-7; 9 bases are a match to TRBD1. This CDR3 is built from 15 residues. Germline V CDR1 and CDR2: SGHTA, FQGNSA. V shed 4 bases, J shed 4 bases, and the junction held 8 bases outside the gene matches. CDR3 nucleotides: TGTGCCAGCAGCTGTAGTACAGGGGGCACATACGAGCAGTACTTC. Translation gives CASSCSTGGTYEQYF.

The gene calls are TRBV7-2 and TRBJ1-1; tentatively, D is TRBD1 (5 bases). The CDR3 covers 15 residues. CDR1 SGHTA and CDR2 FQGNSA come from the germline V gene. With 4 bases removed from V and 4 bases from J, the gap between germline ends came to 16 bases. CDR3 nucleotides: TGTGCCAGCAGCTGGCGGGACGGGGAGGGCACTGAAGCTTTCTTT. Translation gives CASSWRDGEGTEAFF.

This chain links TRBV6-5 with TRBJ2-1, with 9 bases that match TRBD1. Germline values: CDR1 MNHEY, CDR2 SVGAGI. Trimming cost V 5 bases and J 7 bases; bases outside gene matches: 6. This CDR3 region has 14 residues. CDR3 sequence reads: CASSRQGEGNEQFF. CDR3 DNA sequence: TGTGCCAGCAGTCGACAGGGGGAGGGTAATGAGCAGTTCTTC.

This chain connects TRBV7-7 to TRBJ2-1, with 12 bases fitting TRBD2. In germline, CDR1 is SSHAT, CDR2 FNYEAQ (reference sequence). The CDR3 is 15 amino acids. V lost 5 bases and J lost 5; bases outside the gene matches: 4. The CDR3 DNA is TGTGCCAGCAGCGAAGGACTAGCGGGAAACAATGAGCAGTTCTTC. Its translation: CASSEGLAGNNEQFF. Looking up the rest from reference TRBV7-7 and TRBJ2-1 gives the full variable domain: GAGVSQSPRYKVTKRGQDVTLRCDPISSHATLYWYQQALGQGPEFLTYFNYEAQPDKSGLPSDRFSAERPEGSISTLTIQRTEQRDSAMYRCASSEGLAGNNEQFFGPGTRLTVL.